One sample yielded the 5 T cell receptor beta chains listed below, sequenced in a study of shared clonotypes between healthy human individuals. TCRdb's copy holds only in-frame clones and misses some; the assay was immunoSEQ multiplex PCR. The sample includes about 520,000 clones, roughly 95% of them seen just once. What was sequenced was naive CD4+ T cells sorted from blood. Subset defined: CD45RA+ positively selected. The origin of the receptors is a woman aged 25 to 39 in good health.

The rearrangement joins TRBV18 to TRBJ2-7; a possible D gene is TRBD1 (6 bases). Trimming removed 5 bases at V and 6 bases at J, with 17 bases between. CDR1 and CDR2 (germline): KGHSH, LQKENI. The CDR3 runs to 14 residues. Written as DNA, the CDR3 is TGTGCCAGCTCAGTCCCGGGACACCCGAGCGAGCAGTACTTC. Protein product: CASSVPGHPSEQYF.

CDR3 in DNA: TGTGCCAGTAGTAAAGGTGGTAGCGGGAGGGCCCGCCAAGAGACCCAGTACTTC. It codes for CASSKGGSGRARQETQYF. The rearrangement joins TRBV19 to TRBJ2-5, with 11 nucleotides matching TRBD2. The CDR3 totals 18 residues. Germline V gives CDR1 LNHDA, CDR2 SQIVND (reference sequence). The V and J ends lost 4 bases and 1 base, in that order; junction bases with no gene match: 11.

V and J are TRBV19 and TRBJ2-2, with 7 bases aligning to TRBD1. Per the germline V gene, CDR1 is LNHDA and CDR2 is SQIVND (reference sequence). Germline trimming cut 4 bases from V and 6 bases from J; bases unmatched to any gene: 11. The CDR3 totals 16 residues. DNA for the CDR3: TGTGCCAGTAGTACAATTGACAGGGTAGGGTCCGGGGAGCTGTTTTTT. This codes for CASSTIDRVGSGELFF.

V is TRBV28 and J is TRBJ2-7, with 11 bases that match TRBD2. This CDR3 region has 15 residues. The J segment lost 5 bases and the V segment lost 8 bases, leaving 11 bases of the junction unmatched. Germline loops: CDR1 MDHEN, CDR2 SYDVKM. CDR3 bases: TGTGCCAGCCCCCCCACTAGCGGGAGATACGACGAGCAGTACTTC. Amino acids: CASPPTSGRYDEQYF.

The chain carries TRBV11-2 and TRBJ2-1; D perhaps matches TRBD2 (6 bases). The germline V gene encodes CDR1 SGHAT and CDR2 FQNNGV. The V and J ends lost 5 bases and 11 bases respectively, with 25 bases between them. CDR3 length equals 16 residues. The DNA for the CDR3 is TGTGCCAGCAGCGCCCGCCGGGACTCGGCCAGCTACAAGCAGTTCTTC. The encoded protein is CASSARRDSASYKQFF.